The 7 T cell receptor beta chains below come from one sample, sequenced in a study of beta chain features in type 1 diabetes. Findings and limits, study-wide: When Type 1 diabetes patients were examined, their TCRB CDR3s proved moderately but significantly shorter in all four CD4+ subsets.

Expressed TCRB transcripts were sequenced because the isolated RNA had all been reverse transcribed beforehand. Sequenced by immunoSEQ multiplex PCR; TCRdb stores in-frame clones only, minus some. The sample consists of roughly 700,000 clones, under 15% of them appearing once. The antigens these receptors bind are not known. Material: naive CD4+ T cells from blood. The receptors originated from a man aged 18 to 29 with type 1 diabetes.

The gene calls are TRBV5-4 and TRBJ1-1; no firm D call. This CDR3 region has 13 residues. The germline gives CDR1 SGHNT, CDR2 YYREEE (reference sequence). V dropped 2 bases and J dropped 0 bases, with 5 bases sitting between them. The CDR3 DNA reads TGTGCCAGCAGCTTACCCCTGAACACTGAAGCTTTCTTT. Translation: CASSLPLNTEAFF.

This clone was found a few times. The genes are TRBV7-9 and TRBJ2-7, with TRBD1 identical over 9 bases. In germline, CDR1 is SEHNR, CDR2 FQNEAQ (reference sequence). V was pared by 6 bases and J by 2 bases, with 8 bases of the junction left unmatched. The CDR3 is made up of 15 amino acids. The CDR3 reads CASRDPGQGAYEQYF. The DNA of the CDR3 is TGTGCCAGCAGGGATCCGGGACAGGGAGCCTACGAGCAGTACTTC.

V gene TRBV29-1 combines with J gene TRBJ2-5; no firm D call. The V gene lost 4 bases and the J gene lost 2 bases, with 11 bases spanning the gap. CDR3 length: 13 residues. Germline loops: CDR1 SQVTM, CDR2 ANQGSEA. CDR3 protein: CSVGETVQETQYF. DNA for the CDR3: TGCAGCGTTGGTGAAACAGTACAAGAGACCCAGTACTTC.

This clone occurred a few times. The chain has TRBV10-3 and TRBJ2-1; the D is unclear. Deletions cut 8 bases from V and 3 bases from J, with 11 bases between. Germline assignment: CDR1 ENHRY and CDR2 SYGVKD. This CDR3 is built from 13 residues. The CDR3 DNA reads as TGTGCCATCGGTCCTAGTGACTACAATGAGCAGTTCTTC. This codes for CAIGPSDYNEQFF.

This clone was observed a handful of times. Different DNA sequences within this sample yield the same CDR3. CDR3 residues: CASSTDSNQPQHF. DNA of the CDR3: TGCGCCAGCAGTACCGACAGCAATCAGCCCCAGCATTTT. V gene TRBV5-1 combines with J gene TRBJ1-5, with no clear D. V was cut by 5 bases and J by 1 base, with 7 bases left in between. The CDR3 has 13 amino acids. Germline V gene lookup returns CDR1 SGHRS and CDR2 YFSETQ.

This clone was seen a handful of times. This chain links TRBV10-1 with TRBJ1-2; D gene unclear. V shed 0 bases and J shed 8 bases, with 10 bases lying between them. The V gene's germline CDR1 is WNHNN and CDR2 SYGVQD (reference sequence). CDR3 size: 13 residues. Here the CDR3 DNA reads TGCGCCAGCAGTGAGTCTGCGGAGGTGGGCTACACCTTC. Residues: CASSESAEVGYTF.

CDR3 protein: CASSLGGGGLGYTF. The CDR3 DNA reads TGTGCCAGCAGCTTGGGTGGGGGTGGTCTCGGCTACACCTTC. J is TRBJ1-2 and V is TRBV5-6; the D gene is possibly TRBD1 (5 bases). CDR3 length: 14 amino acids. Trimming removed 0 bases at V and 8 bases at J, with 14 bases between. The germline V gene has CDR1 SGHDT and CDR2 YYEEEE.